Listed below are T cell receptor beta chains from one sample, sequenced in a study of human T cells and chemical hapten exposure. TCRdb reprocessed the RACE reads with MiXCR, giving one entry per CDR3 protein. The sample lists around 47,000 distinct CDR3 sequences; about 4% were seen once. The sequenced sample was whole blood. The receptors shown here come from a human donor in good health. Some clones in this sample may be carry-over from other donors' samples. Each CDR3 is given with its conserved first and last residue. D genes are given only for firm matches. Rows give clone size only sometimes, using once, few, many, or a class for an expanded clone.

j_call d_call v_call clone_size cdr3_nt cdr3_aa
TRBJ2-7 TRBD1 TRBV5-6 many TGTGCCAGCAGCCAAAAGTCCGGGACAGGGCTATCTCAGTACTTC CASSQKSGTGLSQYF
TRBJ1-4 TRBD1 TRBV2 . TGTGCCAGCACCCAACAGGGGGAGGAGGAAAAACTGTTTTTT CASTQQGEEEKLFF
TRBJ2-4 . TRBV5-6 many TGTGCCAGCAGCTTGACGGGGGCAGAGGGGTACTTC CASSLTGAEGYF
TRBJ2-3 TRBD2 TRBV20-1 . TGCAGTGCTAGAGACTCAGGGACTAGCTCAGATACGCAGTATTTT CSARDSGTSSDTQYF
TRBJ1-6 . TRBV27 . TGTGCCAGCAGTTTTCGGAGTTCACCCCTCCACTTT CASSFRSSPLHF
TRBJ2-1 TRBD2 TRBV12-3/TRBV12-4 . TGTGCCAGCACCCCTCGGCAGGGTACGGGGGGGGTCGGTGAGCAGTTCTTC CASTPRQGTGGVGEQFF
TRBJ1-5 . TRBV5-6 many TGTGCCAGCAGCTTTTACAGGGCCATGGCTGGGGGGCCCCAGCATTTT CASSFYRAMAGGPQHF
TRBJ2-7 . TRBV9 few TGTGCCAGCAGCGTAGTGTTGGGTGGGGAGCAGTACTTC CASSVVLGGEQYF
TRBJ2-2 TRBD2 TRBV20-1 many TGCAGTGGCCTAACGTCTAGCGGGAACCGGGAGCTGTTTTTT CSGLTSSGNRELFF
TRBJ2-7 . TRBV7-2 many TGTGCCAGCAGCTTAGCGGGGAGAACTCCCTACGAGCAGTACTTC CASSLAGRTPYEQYF
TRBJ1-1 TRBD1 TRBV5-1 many TGCGCCAGCAGCTCCGGACAGGGGGCGCGGGATACTGAAGCTTTCTTT CASSSGQGARDTEAFF
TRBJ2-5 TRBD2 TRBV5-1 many TGCGCCAGCAGCTCGCTAGCGGGAGGCATCCAAGAGACCCAGTACTTC CASSSLAGGIQETQYF
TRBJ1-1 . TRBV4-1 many TGCGCCAGCAGCCAAGAGTGGGTTTCGAGGGCTGGCACTGAAGCTTTCTTT CASSQEWVSRAGTEAFF
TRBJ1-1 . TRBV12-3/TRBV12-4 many TGTGCCAGCAGTTTCCGCAGAGGATGGCTCACTGAAGCTTTCTTT CASSFRRGWLTEAFF
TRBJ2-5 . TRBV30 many TGTGCCTGGAGTGCCGGGTATCGGGAGACCCAGTACTTC CAWSAGYRETQYF
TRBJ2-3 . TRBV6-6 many TGTGCCAGCAGGGAACAGGGATTTCGGTATTTT CASREQGFRYF
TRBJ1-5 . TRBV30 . TGTGCCTGGAGTAGGGGGTTTGTCGGCAATCAGCCCCAGCATTTT CAWSRGFVGNQPQHF
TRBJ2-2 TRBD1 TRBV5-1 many TGCGCCAGCAGCCAACCGGGACAGCAACTCACCGGGGAGCTGTTTTTT CASSQPGQQLTGELFF
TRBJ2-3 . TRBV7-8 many TGTGCCACCGGCGAGGTAGATACGCAGTATTTT CATGEVDTQYF
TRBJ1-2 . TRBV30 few TGTGCCTGGATCGGGACTAACTATGGCTACACCTTC CAWIGTNYGYTF
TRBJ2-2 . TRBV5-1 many TGCGCCAGCAGCCGGCGTCCTATAGAGAACACCGGGGAGCTGTTTTTT CASSRRPIENTGELFF
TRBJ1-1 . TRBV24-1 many TGTGCCACCAGTGATTCCACCCCCGGGAGGCCCCACACTGAAGCTTTCTTT CATSDSTPGRPHTEAFF
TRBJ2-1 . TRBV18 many TGTGCCAGCTCACCCTACAGGGCCTCCTACAATGAGCAGTTCTTC CASSPYRASYNEQFF
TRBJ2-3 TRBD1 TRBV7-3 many TGTGCCAGCAGCTTCCGGGACAGGGGGCGCGGGACAGATACGCAGTATTTT CASSFRDRGRGTDTQYF
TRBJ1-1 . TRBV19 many TGTGCCAGTAGTCCCGTCGAGTCTTGGACTGAAGCTTTCTTT CASSPVESWTEAFF
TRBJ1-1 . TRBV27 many TGTGCCAGCAGTTTAGGGGGCCATGGTCTTAGCCCTGAAGCTTTCTTT CASSLGGHGLSPEAFF
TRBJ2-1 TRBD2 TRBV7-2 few TGTGCCAGCAGCTTAGCGACTAGCGGGAGAAGATGGCAGTTCTTC CASSLATSGRRWQFF
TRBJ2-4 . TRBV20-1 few TGCAGTGCTAGCTACCAAGCCCCAGGGGCCAAAAACATTCAGTACTTC CSASYQAPGAKNIQYF
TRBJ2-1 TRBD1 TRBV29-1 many TGCAGTCTTGGGACAGGGGGCTACAATGAGCAGTTCTTC CSLGTGGYNEQFF
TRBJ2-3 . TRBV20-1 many TGCAGTACCTCGTATAGCGGAGTCACAGATACGCAGTATTTT CSTSYSGVTDTQYF
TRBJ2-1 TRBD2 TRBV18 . TGTGCCAGCTCACCCTGGAAGCGGGACTACAATGAGCAGTTCTTC CASSPWKRDYNEQFF
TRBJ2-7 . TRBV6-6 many TGTGCCAGCAGTTACGAACGGAGGCAGTACGAGCAGTACTTC CASSYERRQYEQYF
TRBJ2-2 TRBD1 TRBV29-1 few TGCAGCGTTCCGACCGGGACAGGGGCCTTGGGTAACACCGGGGAGCTGTTTTTT CSVPTGTGALGNTGELFF
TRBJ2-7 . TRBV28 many TGTGCCAGCAACGTCAGGGACGAGCAGTACTTC CASNVRDEQYF
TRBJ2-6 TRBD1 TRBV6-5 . TGTGCCAGCAGTTATGCTGTGACAGGGTGGGACTCTGGGGCCAACGTCCTGACTTTC CASSYAVTGWDSGANVLTF
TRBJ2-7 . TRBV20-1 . TGCAGTGCTAGAGCTCCAGCCTCCTACGAGCAGTACTTC CSARAPASYEQYF
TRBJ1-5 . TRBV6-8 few TGTGCCAGCAGTTACTCGCGGCAGCCCCAGCATTTT CASSYSRQPQHF
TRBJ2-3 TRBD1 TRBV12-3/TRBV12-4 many TGTGCCAGCAGTCCGTGGACAGGCCTGAGCACAGATACGCAGTATTTT CASSPWTGLSTDTQYF
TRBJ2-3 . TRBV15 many TGTGCCACCAGCAGAGATAGGGCGTATTTT CATSRDRAYF
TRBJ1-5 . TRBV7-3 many TGTGCCAGCAGCTTAATTGTAGTCGGACACCTGCCTTATAGCAATCAGCCCCAGCATTTT CASSLIVVGHLPYSNQPQHF
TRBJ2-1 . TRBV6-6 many TGTGCCAGCAGTTACTCTAGTGAGGGGAATGAGCAGTTCTTC CASSYSSEGNEQFF